This T cell receptor (beta chain) came from a study of T cell repertoires in cytomegalovirus infection. Germline CDR1 reads SGHVS; CDR2 reads FNYEAQ. This CDR3 comprises 15 residues. Trimming pared 2 bases from V and 0 bases from J, leaving 8 bases between. In TCRdb, the reads were re-called with MiXCR into one record per CDR3 protein. The sample yields 400,000 or so distinct CDR3 sequences, over 15% seen once. Concerning this clonotype: As yet, its antigen is unknown.

Study observations and caveats: Dominant in the ex vivo response were TCR beta clonotypes restricted by HLA-C and specific for CMV.

The V and J genes are TRBV7-6 and TRBJ2-1; D unresolved. Source material: PBMCs. This clonotype originated in a human donor in good health (CMV status not recorded). Some clones in this sample may be carry-over from other donors' samples. DNA for the CDR3: TGTGCCAGCAGCTTACAGGAAGCCTCCTACAATGAGCAGTTCTTC. It encodes CASSLQEASYNEQFF.